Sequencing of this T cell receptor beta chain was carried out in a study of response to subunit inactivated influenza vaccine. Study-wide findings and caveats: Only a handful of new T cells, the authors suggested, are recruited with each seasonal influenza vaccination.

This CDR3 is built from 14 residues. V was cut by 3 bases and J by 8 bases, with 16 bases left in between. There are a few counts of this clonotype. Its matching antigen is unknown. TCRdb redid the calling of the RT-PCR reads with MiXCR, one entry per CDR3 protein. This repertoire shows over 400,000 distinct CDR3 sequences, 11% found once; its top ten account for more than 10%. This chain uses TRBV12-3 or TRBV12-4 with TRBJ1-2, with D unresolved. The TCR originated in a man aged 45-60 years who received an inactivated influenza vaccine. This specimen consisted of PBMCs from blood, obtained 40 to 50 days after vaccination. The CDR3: CASSFGRRGFGYTF. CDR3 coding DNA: TGTGCCAGCAGTTTCGGGCGCCGAGGTTTCGGCTACACCTTC.